Shown below are 14 T cell receptor beta chains from a single sample sequenced in a study of T cells after yellow fever vaccination. TCRdb re-called the 5' RACE reads through MiXCR, storing one row per CDR3 protein. The sample has 300,000 to 400,000 distinct CDR3 sequences, roughly 8.4% seen once. This specimen was PBMCs, taken roughly seven weeks after the first yellow fever vaccination. The source of these receptors is a man younger than 35 who received the YFV17D yellow fever vaccine.

The chain uses TRBV4-1 and TRBJ1-1; D remains ambiguous. This CDR3 region has 14 residues. Germline loops: CDR1 MGHRA, CDR2 YSYEKL. Trimming left V 1 base short and J 7 bases short, with 13 bases between. The CDR3: CASSQVPERGEAFF. The CDR3 DNA sequence: TGCGCCAGCAGCCAAGTCCCCGAACGAGGTGAAGCTTTCTTT.

This clonotype was detected ten times or more. This rearrangement joins TRBV9 to TRBJ2-1; 10 positions agree with TRBD1. Germline V gene lookup returns CDR1 SGDLS and CDR2 YYNGEE. Trimming cost V 6 bases and J 1 base; bases outside gene matches: 7. The CDR3 sequence is 16 residues long. In DNA form, the CDR3 reads TGTGCCAGCACCTTCGGACAGGGGGGTTCCTACAATGAGCAGTTCTTC. Its protein is CASTFGQGGSYNEQFF.

This clonotype was detected only a few times. This chain links TRBV12-3 or TRBV12-4 with TRBJ1-5, with TRBD1 as a possible D gene (6 bases). The CDR3 has 14 residues. Trimming shortened V by 6 bases and J by 7 bases, and 16 bases separated the two germline ends. Here the CDR3 reads CASSPSGGGQPQHF. In DNA form, the CDR3 reads TGTGCCAGCAGCCCTAGCGGGGGCGGGCAGCCCCAGCATTTT.

This clonotype was counted a few times. V usage is TRBV5-4 and J usage is TRBJ1-1; the D is unclear. Germline CDR1 and CDR2: SGHNT and YYREEE (reference sequence). This CDR3 has 15 residues. The germline V and J ends were trimmed by 2 bases and 3 bases, with 14 bases remaining between them. CDR3 DNA: TGTGCCAGCAGCTTCATCGAGCTTAAGGACACTGAAGCTTTCTTT. Its translation: CASSFIELKDTEAFF.

There are a few counts of this clonotype. The V gene is TRBV18, the J gene TRBJ2-2; no reliable D call. Deletions cut 3 bases from V and 1 base from J, with 12 bases between. Per germline, CDR1 KGHSH and CDR2 LQKENI. This CDR3 region has 16 residues. Here the CDR3 reads CASSPQRPKNTGELFF. CDR3 DNA sequence: TGTGCCAGCTCACCTCAGAGACCAAAGAACACCGGGGAGCTGTTTTTT.

CDR3 in amino acids: CSVSSAPPLQNPYEQYF. CDR3 bases: TGCAGCGTTTCCTCGGCCCCGCCCCTACAGAATCCCTACGAGCAGTACTTC. The chain carries TRBV29-1 and TRBJ2-7; D is unclear. With 5 bases removed from V and 2 bases from J, the gap between germline ends came to 25 bases. Germline assignment: CDR1 SQVTM and CDR2 ANQGSEA. The CDR3 length is 17 residues.

There are many counts of this clonotype. This chain uses TRBV6-2 or TRBV6-3 with TRBJ1-2, with a tentative D call TRBD1 (6 bases). With 3 bases removed from V and 0 bases from J, the gap between germline ends came to 8 bases. CDR1 and CDR2 from the germline V gene are MNHEY and SVGEGT. The length of the CDR3 is 14 residues. CDR3 DNA sequence: TGTGCCAGCAGTTATGGACAGCCTAACTATGGCTACACCTTC. As protein: CASSYGQPNYGYTF.

The chain links TRBV7-3 to TRBJ2-5; weak D call: TRBD2 (6 bases). This CDR3 has 15 amino acids. The germline gives CDR1 SGHTA, CDR2 FQGTGA. V lost 2 bases and J 5 bases, leaving 15 bases between the germline ends. In DNA, the CDR3 is TGTGCCAGCAGCTTAGGGGGGTCTGCGGGGGAGACCCAGTACTTC. Translated: CASSLGGSAGETQYF.

The V and J genes are TRBV4-1 and TRBJ2-6; TRBD1 matches at 10 bases. With 1 base clipped from V and 1 base from J, the junction kept 7 bases outside the gene matches. There are 19 residues in the CDR3. Germline CDR1 and CDR2: MGHRA and YSYEKL. The chain's CDR3 is CASSQGIRDRGSGANVLTF. The CDR3 DNA is TGCGCCAGCAGCCAAGGTATACGGGACAGGGGTTCTGGGGCCAACGTCCTGACTTTC.

The table lists this clonotype with a few counts. This rearrangement joins TRBV20-1 to TRBJ2-3; 10 bases align to TRBD1. With V trimmed by 6 bases and J by 3 bases, 9 bases remained unmatched. The length of the CDR3 is 15 residues. Looked up from germline, CDR1 is DFQATT and CDR2 is SNEGSKA (reference sequence). CDR3 amino acids: CSAQKGTGATDTQYF. CDR3 in DNA: TGCAGTGCCCAGAAGGGGACAGGGGCAACAGATACGCAGTATTTT.

The chain combines TRBV5-4 with TRBJ1-2; perhaps TRBD1 as D (5 bases). CDR1 is SGHNT and CDR2 is YYREEE in the germline V gene (reference sequence). The V gene lost 4 bases and the J gene lost 6 bases, with 22 bases spanning the gap. This CDR3 is 16 amino acids long. The CDR3 sequence: CASSPTVPPRGDGYTF. The DNA of the CDR3 is TGTGCCAGCAGCCCGACGGTCCCCCCGCGAGGGGATGGCTACACCTTC.

This clonotype was seen a few times. This chain connects TRBV19 to TRBJ1-6; TRBD1 matches at 7 bases. Germline V gene lookup returns CDR1 LNHDA and CDR2 SQIVND (reference sequence). The J segment lost 8 bases and the V segment lost 8 bases, leaving 6 bases of the junction unmatched. The CDR3 runs 13 residues. The CDR3 loop is CASARGDYSPLHF. Here the CDR3 DNA reads TGTGCCAGTGCCAGGGGGGATTATTCACCCCTCCACTTT.

The V gene is TRBV4-2, the J gene TRBJ1-1; D gene unclear. V lost 2 bases and J 1 base, leaving 11 bases between the germline ends. This CDR3 comprises 15 residues. Germline V gives CDR1 LGHNA, CDR2 YNFKEQ. Here the CDR3 DNA reads TGTGCCAGCAGCCAACTAGACGACACGAACACTGAAGCTTTCTTT. Its translation is CASSQLDDTNTEAFF.

The chain couples TRBV7-8 to TRBJ2-3; D is possibly TRBD1 or TRBD2 (6 bases each). The CDR3 covers 17 residues. The ends were cut back, 6 bases at V and 0 bases at J, with 19 bases in the middle. Germline CDR1 and CDR2: SGHVS and FQNEAQ. DNA of the CDR3: TGTGCCAGCAGTTTTTGGGGACGGGGGCGAAGCACAGATACGCAGTATTTT. Translated: CASSFWGRGRSTDTQYF.